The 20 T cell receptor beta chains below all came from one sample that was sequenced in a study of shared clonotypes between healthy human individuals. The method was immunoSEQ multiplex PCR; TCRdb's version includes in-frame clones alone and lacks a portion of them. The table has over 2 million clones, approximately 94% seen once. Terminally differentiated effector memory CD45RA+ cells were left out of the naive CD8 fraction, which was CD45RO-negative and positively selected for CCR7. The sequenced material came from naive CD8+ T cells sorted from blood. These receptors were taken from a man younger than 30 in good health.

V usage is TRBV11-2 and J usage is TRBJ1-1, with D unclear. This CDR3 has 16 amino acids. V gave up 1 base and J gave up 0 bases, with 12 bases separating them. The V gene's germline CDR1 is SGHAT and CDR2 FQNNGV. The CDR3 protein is CASSLAVPRLNTEAFF. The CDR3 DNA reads TGTGCCAGCAGCTTAGCCGTTCCACGGTTGAACACTGAAGCTTTCTTT.

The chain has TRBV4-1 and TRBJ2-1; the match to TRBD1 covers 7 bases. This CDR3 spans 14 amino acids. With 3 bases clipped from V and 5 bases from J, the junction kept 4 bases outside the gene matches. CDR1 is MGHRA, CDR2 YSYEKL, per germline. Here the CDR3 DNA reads TGCGCCAGCAGCCATTTCGGACAGGACAATGAGCAGTTCTTC. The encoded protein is CASSHFGQDNEQFF.

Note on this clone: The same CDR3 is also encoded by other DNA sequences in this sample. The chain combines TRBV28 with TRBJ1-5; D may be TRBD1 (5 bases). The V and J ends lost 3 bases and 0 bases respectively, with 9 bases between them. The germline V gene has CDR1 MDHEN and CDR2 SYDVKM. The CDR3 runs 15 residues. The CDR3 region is CASSLLGVSNQPQHF. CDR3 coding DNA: TGTGCCAGCAGTTTGCTAGGGGTTAGCAATCAGCCCCAGCATTTT.

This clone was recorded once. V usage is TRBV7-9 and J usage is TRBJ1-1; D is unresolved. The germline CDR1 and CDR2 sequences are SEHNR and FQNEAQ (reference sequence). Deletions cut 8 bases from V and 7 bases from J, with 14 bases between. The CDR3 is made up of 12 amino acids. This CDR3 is CASRRNTGEAFF. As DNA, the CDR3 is TGTGCCAGCCGCCGGAATACGGGTGAAGCTTTCTTT.

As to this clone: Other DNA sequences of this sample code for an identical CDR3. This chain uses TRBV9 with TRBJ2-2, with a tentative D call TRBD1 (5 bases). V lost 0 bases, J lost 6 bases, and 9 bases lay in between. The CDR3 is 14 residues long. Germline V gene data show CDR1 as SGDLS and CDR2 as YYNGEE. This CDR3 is CASSVEGVPGELFF. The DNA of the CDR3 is TGTGCCAGCAGCGTAGAAGGGGTCCCCGGGGAGCTGTTTTTT.

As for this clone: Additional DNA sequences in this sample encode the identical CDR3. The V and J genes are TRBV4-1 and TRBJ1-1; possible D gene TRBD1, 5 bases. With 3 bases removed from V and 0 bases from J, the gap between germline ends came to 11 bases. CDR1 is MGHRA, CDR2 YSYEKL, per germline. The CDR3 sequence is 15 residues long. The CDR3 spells CASSHTGDVNTEAFF. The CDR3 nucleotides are TGCGCCAGCAGCCATACAGGAGACGTGAACACTGAAGCTTTCTTT.

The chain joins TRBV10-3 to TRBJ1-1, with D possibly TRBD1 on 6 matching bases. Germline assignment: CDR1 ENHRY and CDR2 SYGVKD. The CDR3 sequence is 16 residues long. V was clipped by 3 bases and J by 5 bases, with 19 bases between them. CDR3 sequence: CAISDLQGEVVTEAFF. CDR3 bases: TGTGCCATCAGTGATTTACAGGGAGAGGTGGTAACTGAAGCTTTCTTT.

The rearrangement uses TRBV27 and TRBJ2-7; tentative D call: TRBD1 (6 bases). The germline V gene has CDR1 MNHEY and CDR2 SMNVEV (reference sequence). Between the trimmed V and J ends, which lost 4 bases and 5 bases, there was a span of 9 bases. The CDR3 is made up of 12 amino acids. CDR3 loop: CASSSQGDEQYF. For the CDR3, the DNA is TGTGCCAGCAGTTCACAGGGTGACGAGCAGTACTTC.

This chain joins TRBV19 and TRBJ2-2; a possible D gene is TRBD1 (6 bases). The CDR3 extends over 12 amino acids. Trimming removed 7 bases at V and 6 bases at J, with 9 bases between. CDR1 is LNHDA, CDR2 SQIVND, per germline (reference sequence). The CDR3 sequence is CASIQGAGELFF. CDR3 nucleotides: TGTGCCAGTATACAGGGCGCCGGGGAGCTGTTTTTT.

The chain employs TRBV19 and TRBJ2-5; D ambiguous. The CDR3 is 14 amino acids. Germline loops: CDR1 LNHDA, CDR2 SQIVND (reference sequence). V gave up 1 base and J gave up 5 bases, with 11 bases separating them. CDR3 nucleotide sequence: TGTGCCAGTAGTATAGGATCAGACACGGAGACCCAGTACTTC. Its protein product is CASSIGSDTETQYF.

In DNA, the CDR3 is TGTGCCAGCAGTCCCTCGTCCGGTGGTGCCACTGAAGCTTTCTTT. This encodes CASSPSSGGATEAFF. The J gene is TRBJ1-1, the V gene TRBV27; D remains unclear. The CDR3 length is 15 residues. V shed 5 bases and J shed 4 bases, with 17 bases lying between them. Germline V CDR1 and CDR2: MNHEY, SMNVEV (reference sequence).

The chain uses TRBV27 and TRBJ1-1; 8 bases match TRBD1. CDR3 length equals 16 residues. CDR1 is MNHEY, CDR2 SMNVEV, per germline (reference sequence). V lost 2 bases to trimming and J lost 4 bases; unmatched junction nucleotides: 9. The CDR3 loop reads CASSLGRTGMGTEAFF. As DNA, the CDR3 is TGTGCCAGCAGTTTAGGTCGGACAGGGATGGGCACTGAAGCTTTCTTT.

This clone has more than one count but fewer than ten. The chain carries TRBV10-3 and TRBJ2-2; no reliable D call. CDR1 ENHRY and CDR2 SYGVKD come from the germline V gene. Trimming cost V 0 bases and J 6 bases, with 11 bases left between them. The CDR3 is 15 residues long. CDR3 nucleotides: TGTGCCATCAGTGAGTCGAACCAAGGCGCCGGGGAGCTGTTTTTT. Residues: CAISESNQGAGELFF.

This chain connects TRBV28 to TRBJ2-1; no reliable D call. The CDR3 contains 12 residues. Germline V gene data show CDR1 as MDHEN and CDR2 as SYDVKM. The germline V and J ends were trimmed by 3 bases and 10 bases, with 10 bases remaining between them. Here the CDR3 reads CASSFSGWEQFF. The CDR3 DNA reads TGTGCCAGCAGTTTTTCTGGTTGGGAGCAGTTCTTC.

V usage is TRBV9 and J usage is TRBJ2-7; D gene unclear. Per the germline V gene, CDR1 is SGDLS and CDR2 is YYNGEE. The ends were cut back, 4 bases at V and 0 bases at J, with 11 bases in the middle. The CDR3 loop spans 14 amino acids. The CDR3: CASSPAGVSYEQYF. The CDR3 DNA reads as TGTGCCAGCAGCCCGGCAGGAGTCTCCTACGAGCAGTACTTC.

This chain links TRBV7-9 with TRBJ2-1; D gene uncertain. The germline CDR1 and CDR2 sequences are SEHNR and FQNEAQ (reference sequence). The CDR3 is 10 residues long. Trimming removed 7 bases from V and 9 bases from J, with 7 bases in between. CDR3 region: CASKGGEQFF. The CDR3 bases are TGTGCCAGCAAGGGCGGTGAGCAGTTCTTC. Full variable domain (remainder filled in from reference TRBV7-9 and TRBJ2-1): DTGVSQNPRHKITKRGQNVTFRCDPISEHNRLYWYRQTLGQGPEFLTYFQNEAQLEKSRLLSDRFSAERPKGSFSTLEIQRTEQGDSAMYLCASKGGEQFFGPGTRLTVL.

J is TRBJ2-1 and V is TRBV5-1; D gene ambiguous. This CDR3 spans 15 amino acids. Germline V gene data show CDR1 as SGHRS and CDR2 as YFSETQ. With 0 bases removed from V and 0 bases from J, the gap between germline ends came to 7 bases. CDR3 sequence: CASSLGVISYNEQFF. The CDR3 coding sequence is TGCGCCAGCAGCTTGGGTGTCATCTCCTACAATGAGCAGTTCTTC.

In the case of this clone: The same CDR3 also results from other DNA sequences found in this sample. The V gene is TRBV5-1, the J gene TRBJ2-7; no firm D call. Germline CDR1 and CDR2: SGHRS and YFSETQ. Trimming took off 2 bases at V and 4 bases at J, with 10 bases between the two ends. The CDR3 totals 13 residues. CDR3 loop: CASSLAGPYEQYF. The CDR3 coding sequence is TGCGCCAGCAGCTTAGCAGGACCGTACGAGCAGTACTTC.

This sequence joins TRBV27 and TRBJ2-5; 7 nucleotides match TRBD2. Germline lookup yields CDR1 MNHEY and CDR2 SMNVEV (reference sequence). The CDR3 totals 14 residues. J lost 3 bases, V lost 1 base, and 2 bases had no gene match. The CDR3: CASSLWGGKETQYF. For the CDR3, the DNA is TGTGCCAGCAGTTTATGGGGGGGAAAAGAGACCCAGTACTTC.

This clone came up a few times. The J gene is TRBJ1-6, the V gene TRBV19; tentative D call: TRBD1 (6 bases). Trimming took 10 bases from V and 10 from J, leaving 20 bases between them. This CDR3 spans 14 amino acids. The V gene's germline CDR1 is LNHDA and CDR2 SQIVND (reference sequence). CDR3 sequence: CAISQGGVDSPLHF. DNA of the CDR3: TGTGCCATTTCACAGGGAGGAGTAGACTCACCCCTCCACTTT.